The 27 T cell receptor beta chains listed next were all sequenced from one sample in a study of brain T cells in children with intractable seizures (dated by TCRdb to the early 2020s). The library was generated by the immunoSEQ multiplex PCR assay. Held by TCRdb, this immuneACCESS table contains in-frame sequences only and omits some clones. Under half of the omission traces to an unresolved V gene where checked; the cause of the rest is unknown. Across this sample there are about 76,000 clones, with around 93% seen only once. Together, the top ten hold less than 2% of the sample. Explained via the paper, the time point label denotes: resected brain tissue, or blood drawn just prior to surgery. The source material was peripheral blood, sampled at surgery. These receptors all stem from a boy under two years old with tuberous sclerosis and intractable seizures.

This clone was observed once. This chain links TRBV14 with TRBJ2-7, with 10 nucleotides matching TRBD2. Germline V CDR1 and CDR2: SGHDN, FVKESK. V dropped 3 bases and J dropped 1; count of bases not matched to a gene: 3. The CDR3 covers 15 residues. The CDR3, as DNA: TGTGCCAGCAGCCACGGACTAGCGGTATCCTACGAGCAGTACTTC. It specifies CASSHGLAVSYEQYF.

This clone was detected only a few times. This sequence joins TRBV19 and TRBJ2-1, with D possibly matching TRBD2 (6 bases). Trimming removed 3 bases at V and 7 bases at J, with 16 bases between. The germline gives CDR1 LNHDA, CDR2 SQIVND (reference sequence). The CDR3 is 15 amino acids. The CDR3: CASSIAGNQVNEQFF. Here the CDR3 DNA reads TGTGCCAGTAGTATCGCGGGAAACCAGGTGAATGAGCAGTTCTTC.

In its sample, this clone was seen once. The CDR3 DNA follows: TGTGCCAGCAGCTCGGGTCTTAACTATGGCTACACCTTC. Its protein product is CASSSGLNYGYTF. V and J are TRBV5-8 and TRBJ1-2; the D is unclear. The germline V gene encodes CDR1 SGHTS and CDR2 YDEGEE. Trimming removed 3 bases from V and 1 base from J, with 7 bases in between. The CDR3 runs 13 residues.

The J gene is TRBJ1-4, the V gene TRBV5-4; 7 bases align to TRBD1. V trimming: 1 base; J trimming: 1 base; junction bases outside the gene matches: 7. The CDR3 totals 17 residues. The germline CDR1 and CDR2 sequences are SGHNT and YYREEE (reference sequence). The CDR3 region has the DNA TGTGCCAGCAGCTTGACAGGGGAAGGGGTAACTAATGAAAAACTGTTTTTT. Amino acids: CASSLTGEGVTNEKLFF. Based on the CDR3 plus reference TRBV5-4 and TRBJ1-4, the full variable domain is ETGVTQSPTHLIKTRGQQVTLRCSSQSGHNTVSWYQQALGQGPQFIFQYYREEENGRGNFPPRFSGLQFPNYSSELNVNALELDDSALYLCASSLTGEGVTNEKLFFGSGTQLSVL.

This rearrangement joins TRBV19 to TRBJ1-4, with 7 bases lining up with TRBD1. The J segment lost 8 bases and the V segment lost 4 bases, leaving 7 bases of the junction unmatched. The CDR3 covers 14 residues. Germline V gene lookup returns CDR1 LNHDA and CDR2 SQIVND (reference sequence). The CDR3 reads CASSRGGQREKLFF. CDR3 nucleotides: TGTGCCAGTAGTAGGGGGGGACAGCGAGAAAAACTGTTTTTT. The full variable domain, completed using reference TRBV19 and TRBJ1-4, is DGGITQSPKYLFRKEGQNVTLSCEQNLNHDAMYWYRQDPGQGLRLIYYSQIVNDFQKGDIAEGYSVSREKKESFPLTVTSAQKNPTAFYLCASSRGGQREKLFFGSGTQLSVL.

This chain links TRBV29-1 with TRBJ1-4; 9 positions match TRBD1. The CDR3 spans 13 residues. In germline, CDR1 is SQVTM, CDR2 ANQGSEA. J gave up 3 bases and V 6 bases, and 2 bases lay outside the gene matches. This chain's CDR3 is CSVRQGANEKLFF. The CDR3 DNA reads TGCAGCGTGAGACAGGGGGCTAATGAAAAACTGTTTTTT.

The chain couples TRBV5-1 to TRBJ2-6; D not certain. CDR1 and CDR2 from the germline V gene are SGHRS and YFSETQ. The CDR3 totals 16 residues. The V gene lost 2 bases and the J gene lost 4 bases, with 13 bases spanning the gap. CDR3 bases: TGCGCCAGCAGCTTAGAGGCCCTTAAGGGGGCCAACGTCCTGACTTTC. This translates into CASSLEALKGANVLTF. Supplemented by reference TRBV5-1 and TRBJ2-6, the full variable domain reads KAGVTQTPRYLIKTRGQQVTLSCSPISGHRSVSWYQQTPGQGLQFLFEYFSETQRNKGNFPGRFSGRQFSNSRSEMNVSTLELGDSALYLCASSLEALKGANVLTFGAGSRLTVL.

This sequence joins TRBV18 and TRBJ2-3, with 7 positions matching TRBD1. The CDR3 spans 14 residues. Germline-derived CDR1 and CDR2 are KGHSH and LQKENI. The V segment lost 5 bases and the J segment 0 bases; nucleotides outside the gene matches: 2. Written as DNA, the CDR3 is TGTGCCAGCTCAGGGACAGTTAGCACAGATACGCAGTATTTT. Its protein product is CASSGTVSTDTQYF. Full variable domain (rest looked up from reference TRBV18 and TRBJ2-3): NAGVMQNPRHLVRRRGQEARLRCSPMKGHSHVYWYRQLPEEGLKFMVYLQKENIIDESGMPKERFSAEFPKEGPSILRIQQVVRGDSAAYFCASSGTVSTDTQYFGPGTRLTVL.

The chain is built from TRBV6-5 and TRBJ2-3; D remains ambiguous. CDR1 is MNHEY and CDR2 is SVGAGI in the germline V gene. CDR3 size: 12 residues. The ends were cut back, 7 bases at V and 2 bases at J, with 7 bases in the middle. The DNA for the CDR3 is TGTGCCAGCACCGAGTACACAGATACGCAGTATTTT. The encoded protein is CASTEYTDTQYF.

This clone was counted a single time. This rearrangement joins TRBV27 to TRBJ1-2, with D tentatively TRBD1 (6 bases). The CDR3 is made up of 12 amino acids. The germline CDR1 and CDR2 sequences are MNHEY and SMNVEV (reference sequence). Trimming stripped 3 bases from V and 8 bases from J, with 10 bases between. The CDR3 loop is CASSFTGKGYTF. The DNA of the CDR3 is TGTGCCAGCAGTTTCACAGGGAAGGGCTACACCTTC.

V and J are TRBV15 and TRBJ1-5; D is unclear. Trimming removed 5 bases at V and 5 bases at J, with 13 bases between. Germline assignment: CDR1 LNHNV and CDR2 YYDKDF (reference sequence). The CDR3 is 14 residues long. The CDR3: CATSPGEEYQPQHF. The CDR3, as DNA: TGTGCCACCAGCCCCGGGGAAGAGTATCAGCCCCAGCATTTT.

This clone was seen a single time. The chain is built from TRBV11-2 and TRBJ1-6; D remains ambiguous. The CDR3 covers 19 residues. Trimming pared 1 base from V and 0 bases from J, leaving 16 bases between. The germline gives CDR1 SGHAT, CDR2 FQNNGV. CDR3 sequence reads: CASSLGSGLSSSYNSPLHF. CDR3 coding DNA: TGTGCCAGCAGCTTAGGTTCCGGACTGTCGAGCTCCTATAATTCACCCCTCCACTTT.

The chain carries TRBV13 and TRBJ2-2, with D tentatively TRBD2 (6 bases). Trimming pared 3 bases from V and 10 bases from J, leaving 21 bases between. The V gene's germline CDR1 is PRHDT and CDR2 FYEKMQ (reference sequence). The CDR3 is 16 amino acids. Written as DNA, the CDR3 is TGTGCCAGCAGCTTGCTAGGAGGGACCTTGGAGATGGAGCTGTTTTTT. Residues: CASSLLGGTLEMELFF.

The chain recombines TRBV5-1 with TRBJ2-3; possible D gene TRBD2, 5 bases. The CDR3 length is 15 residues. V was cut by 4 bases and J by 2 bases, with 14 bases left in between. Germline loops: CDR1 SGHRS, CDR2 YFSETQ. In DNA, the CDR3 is TGCGCCAGCAGCGGTACTAGTTGGGCCACAGATACGCAGTATTTT. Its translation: CASSGTSWATDTQYF.

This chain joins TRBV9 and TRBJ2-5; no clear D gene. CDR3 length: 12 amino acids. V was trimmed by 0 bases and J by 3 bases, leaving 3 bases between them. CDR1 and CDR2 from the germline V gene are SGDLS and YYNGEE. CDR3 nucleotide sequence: TGTGCCAGCAGCGTAGGTGAAGAGACCCAGTACTTC. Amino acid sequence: CASSVGEETQYF.

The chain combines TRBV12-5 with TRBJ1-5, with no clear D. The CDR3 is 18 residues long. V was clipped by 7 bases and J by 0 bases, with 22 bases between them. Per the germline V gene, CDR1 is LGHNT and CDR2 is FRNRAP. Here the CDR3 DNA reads TGTGCTAGTGATTCCGTTGGCTTGGGCCTATATAGCAATCAGCCCCAGCATTTT. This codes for CASDSVGLGLYSNQPQHF.

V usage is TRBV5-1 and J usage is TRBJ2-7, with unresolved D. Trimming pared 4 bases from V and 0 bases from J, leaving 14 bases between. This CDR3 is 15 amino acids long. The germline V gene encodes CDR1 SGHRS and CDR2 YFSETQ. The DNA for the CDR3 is TGCGCCAGCAGCGCACAGCCACAGAACTCCTACGAGCAGTACTTC. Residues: CASSAQPQNSYEQYF.

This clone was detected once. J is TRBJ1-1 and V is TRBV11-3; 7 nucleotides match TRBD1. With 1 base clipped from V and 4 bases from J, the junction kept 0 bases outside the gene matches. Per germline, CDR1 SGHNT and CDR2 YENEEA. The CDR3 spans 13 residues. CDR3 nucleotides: TGTGCCAGCAGCTTAGCAGGGGGCACTGAAGCTTTCTTT. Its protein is CASSLAGGTEAFF.

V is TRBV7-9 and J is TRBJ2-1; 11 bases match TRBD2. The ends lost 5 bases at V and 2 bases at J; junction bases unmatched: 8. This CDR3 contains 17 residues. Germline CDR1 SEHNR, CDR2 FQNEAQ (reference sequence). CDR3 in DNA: TGTGCCAGCAGCCCCCGGACTAGCGGGCCTACCTACAATGAGCAGTTCTTC. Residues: CASSPRTSGPTYNEQFF.

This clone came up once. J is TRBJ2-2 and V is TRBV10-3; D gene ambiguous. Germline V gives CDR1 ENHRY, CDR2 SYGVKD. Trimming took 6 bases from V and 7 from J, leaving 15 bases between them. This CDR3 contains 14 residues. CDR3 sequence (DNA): TGTGCCATCAGCGAAGCACAGTGGGGCGGGGAGCTGTTTTTT. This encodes CAISEAQWGGELFF.

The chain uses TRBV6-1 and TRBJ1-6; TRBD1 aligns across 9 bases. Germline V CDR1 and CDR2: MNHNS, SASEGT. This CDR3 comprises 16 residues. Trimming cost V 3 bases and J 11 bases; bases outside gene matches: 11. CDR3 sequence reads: CASSESPGTGTTPLHF. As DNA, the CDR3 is TGTGCCAGCAGTGAGTCCCCCGGGACAGGGACTACACCCCTCCACTTT.

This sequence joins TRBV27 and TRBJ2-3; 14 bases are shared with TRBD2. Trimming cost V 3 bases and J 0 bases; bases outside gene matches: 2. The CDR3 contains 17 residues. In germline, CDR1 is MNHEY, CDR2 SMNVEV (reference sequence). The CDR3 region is CASSFGLAGGSTDTQYF. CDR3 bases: TGTGCCAGCAGTTTTGGACTAGCGGGGGGCAGCACAGATACGCAGTATTTT.

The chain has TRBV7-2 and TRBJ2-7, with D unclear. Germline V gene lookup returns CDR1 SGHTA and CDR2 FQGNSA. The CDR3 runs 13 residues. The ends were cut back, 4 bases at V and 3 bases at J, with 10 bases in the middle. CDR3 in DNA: TGTGCCAGCAGCTGGATACCGGACTACGAGCAGTACTTC. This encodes CASSWIPDYEQYF.

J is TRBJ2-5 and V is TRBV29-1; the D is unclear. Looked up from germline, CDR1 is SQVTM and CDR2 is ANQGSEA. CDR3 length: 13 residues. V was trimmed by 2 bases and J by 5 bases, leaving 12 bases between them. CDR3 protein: CSVELRVDETQYF. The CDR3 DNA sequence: TGCAGCGTTGAACTAAGGGTAGACGAGACCCAGTACTTC.

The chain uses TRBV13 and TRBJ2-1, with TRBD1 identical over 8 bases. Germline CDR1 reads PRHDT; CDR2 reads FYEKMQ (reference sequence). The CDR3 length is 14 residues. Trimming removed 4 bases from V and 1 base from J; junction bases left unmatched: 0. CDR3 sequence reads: CASSWTGSYNEQFF. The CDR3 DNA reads TGTGCCAGCAGCTGGACAGGGTCCTACAATGAGCAGTTCTTC.

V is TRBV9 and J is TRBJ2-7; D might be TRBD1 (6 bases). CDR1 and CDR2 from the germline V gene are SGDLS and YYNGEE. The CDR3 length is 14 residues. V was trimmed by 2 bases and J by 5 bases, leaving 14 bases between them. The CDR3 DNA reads TGTGCCAGCAGCGTCTGGACAGTGGAGAACGAGCAGTACTTC. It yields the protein CASSVWTVENEQYF.

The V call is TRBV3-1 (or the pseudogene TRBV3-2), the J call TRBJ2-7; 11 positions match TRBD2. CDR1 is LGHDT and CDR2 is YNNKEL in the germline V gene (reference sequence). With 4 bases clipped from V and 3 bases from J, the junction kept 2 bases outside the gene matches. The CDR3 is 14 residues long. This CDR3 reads CASSPGTSGYEQYF. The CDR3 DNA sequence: TGTGCCAGCAGCCCCGGGACTAGCGGCTACGAGCAGTACTTC.